The rows below give T cell receptor beta chains drawn from one sample of a study of vaccination and CD4 T cells after COVID-19. No antigen has been identified for these receptors. TCRdb ran MiXCR on the PCR reads and lists one entry per CDR3 protein. The sample records tens of thousands of distinct CDR3 sequences, around two fifths being singletons. This specimen consisted of CD4+ T cells from blood, cultured in vitro, obtained before SARS-CoV-2 vaccination. The receptors originated from a human donor who had recovered from COVID-19. CDR3s include the opening cysteine and the closing phenylalanine or tryptophan. The D gene is left open where the match is weak. Size tells how often a clone was seen (once, few, many) or the class of an expanded clone, and some rows leave it out.

cdr3_nt cdr3_aa cdr3_length d_call clone_size j_call v_call
TGTGCCAGTAGTCATACAGGGGACGGAGAGACCCAGTACTTC CASSHTGDGETQYF 14 TRBD1 - TRBJ2-5 TRBV19
TGTGCCAGCAGCCACCACCGGACGGAGAACACTGAAGCTTTCTTT CASSHHRTENTEAFF 15 - - TRBJ1-1 TRBV11-3
TGTGCCAGCAGCTTGCGGGCAGGGTGGGAAACTGAAGCTTTCTTT CASSLRAGWETEAFF 15 - - TRBJ1-1 TRBV7-2
TGCAGTGCTAGGGTCGCGGACAGGAGCTCCTACAATGAGCAGTTCTTC CSARVADRSSYNEQFF 16 TRBD1 few TRBJ2-1 TRBV20-1
TGCAGTGCTAGAGATACAGGGGATAACGGTCAGCCCCAGCATTTT CSARDTGDNGQPQHF 15 TRBD1 - TRBJ1-5 TRBV20-1
TGTGCCAGTAAACAGGACCGCTCCTATAATTCACCCCTCCACTTT CASKQDRSYNSPLHF 15 - - TRBJ1-6 TRBV27
TGTGCCAGCAGCTTAGAAGGGGGAGTTCCCTACGAGCAGTACTTC CASSLEGGVPYEQYF 15 - - TRBJ2-7 TRBV7-3
TGTGCCATCAGTGAGGGGTCGAGAGGCTACGAGCAGTACTTC CAISEGSRGYEQYF 14 - - TRBJ2-7 TRBV6-1
TGCAGTGCTGTTCGACCTCCGGGACAGTTTAATTCACCCCTCCACTTT CSAVRPPGQFNSPLHF 16 TRBD1 - TRBJ1-6 TRBV20-1
TGCGCCGGGGGGTTGGGCAATGAGCAGTTCTTC CAGGLGNEQFF 11 - - TRBJ2-1 TRBV10-1